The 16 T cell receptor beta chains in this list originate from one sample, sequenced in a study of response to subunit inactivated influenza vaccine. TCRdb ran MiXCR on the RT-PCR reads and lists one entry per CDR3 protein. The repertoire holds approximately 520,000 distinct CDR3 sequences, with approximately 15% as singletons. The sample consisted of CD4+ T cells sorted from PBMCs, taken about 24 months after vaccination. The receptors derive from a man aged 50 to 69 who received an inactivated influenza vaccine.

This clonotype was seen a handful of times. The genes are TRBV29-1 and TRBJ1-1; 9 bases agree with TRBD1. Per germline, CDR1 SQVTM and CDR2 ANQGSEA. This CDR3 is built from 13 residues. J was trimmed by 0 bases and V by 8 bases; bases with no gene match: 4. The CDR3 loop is CSITGGMNTEAFF. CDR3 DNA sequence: TGCAGCATCACAGGGGGCATGAACACTGAAGCTTTCTTT.

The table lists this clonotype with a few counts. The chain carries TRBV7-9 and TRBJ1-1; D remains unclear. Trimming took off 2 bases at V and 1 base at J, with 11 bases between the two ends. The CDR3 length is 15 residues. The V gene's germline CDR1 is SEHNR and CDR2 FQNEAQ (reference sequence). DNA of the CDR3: TGTGCCAGCAGCTTAAGGGCAGGAGGGAACACTGAAGCTTTCTTT. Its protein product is CASSLRAGGNTEAFF.

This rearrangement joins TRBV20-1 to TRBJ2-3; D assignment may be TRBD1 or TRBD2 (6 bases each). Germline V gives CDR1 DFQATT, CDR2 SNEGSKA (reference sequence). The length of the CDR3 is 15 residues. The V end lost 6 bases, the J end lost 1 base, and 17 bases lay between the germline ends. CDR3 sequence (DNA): TGCAGTGCCCCCGAGGGGGGCTGGGGCACAGATACGCAGTATTTT. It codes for CSAPEGGWGTDTQYF.

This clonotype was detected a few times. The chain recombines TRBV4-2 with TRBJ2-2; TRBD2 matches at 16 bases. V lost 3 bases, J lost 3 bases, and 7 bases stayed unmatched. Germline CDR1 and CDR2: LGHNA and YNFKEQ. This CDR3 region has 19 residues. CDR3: CASSQAGTSGGEDTGELFF. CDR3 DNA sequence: TGTGCCAGCAGCCAGGCCGGGACTAGCGGGGGGGAGGACACCGGGGAGCTGTTTTTT.

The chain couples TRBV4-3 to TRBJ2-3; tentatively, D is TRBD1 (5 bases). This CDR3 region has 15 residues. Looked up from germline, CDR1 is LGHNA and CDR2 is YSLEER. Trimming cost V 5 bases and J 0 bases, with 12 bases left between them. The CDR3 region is CASSTGITSTDTQYF. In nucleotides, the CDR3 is TGCGCCAGCAGCACAGGAATAACTAGCACAGATACGCAGTATTTT.

The CDR3 DNA reads TGCAGTGCTATTACCCGGGACTATAACTATGGCTACACCTTC. This encodes CSAITRDYNYGYTF. The rearrangement uses TRBV20-1 and TRBJ1-2, with a possible D match to TRBD1 (5 bases). Germline V lookup: CDR1 DFQATT, CDR2 SNEGSKA (reference sequence). The CDR3 contains 14 residues. The V gene lost 4 bases and the J gene lost 1 base, with 13 bases spanning the gap.

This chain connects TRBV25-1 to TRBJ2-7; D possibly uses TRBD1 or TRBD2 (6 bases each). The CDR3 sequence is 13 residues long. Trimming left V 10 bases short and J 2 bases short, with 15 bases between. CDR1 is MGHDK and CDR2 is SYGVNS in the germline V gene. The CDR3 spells CATTEGGAYEQYF. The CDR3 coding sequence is TGTGCCACGACAGAGGGGGGAGCCTACGAGCAGTACTTC.

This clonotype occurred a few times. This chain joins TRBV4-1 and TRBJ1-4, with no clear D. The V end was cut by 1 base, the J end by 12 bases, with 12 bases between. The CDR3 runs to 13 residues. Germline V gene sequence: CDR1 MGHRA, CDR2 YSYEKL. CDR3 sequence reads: CASSQGTYSELFF. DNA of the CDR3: TGCGCCAGCAGCCAAGGGACCTATTCGGAACTGTTTTTT.

The CDR3 DNA reads as TGCAGTGCTAGAGATCTACGACGGACGAACACTGAAGCTTTCTTT. Its protein is CSARDLRRTNTEAFF. The chain carries TRBV20-1 and TRBJ1-1; D ambiguous. Germline V lookup: CDR1 DFQATT, CDR2 SNEGSKA (reference sequence). The CDR3 length is 15 residues. The ends were cut back, 0 bases at V and 1 base at J, with 12 bases in the middle.

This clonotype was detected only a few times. The CDR3 DNA is TGTGCCAGTCGAGGGTCTGAAGCTTTCTTT. Amino acids: CASRGSEAFF. This chain uses TRBV12-3 or TRBV12-4 with TRBJ1-1; D remains ambiguous. V lost 9 bases, J lost 6 bases, and 8 bases lay in between. The CDR3 contains 10 residues.

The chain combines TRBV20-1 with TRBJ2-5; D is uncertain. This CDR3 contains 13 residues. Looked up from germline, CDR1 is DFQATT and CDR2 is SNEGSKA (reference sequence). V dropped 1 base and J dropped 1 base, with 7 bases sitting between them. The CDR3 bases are TGCAGTGCTAGAGGCCCAATCCAAGAGACCCAGTACTTC. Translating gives CSARGPIQETQYF.

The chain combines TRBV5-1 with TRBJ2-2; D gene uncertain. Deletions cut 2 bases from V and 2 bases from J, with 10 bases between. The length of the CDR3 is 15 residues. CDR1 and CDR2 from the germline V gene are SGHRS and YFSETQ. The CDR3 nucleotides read TGCGCCAGCAGCTTTGGGCAGTCCAACACCGGGGAGCTGTTTTTT. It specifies CASSFGQSNTGELFF.

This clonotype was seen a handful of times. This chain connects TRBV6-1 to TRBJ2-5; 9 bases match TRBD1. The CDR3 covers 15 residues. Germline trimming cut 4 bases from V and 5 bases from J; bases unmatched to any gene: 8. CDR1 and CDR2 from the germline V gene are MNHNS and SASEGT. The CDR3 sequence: CASSGNRGRGETQYF. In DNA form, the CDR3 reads TGTGCCAGCAGTGGAAACAGGGGGCGCGGGGAGACCCAGTACTTC.

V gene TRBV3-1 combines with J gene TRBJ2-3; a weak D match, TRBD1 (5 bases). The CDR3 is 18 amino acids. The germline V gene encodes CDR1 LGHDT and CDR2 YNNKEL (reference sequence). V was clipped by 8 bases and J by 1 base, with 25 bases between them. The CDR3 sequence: CASEPQYRGAPGTDTQYF. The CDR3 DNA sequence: TGTGCCAGCGAACCCCAATATAGGGGTGCCCCCGGCACAGATACGCAGTATTTT.

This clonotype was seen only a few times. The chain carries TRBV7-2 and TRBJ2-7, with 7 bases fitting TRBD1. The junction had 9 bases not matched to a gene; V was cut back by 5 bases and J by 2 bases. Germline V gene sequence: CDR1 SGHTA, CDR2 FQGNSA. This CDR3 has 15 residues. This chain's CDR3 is CASSQGPGQTYEQYF. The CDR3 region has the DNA TGTGCCAGCAGCCAAGGTCCGGGACAGACCTACGAGCAGTACTTC.

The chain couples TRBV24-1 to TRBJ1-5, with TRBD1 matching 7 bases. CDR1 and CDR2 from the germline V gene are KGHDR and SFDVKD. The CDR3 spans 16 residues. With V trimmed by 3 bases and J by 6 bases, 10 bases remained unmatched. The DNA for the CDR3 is TGTGCCACCAGTGATGCAGCCACAGGGGTTTCTCAGCCCCAGCATTTT. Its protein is CATSDAATGVSQPQHF.